This TCR beta chain came from a study of blood T cell repertoires in COVID-19 (dated by TCRdb to the early 2020s). Study-wide context: Collaborator samples came from the United States, Italy and Spain and covered acute and convalescent phases of COVID-19. The material from the prospective study consisted of cDNA or gDNA derived from T cells, B-cell-depleted T cells, or PBMCs. Subjects who had been exposed to COVID-19, were actively infected with it, or had recovered from it provided the deeply sampled blood TCRbeta repertoires that made up the dataset. The repertoires were released in a freely available public database intended as a resource for research on the immune response to SARS-CoV-2. The samples were drawn from the first 160 participants of the ongoing ImmuneRACE study and from 1,254 subjects provided by 6 global collaborators. Sample metadata almost always included a de-identified subject ID, COVID-19 status, age in years and sex. Where available, HLA class I and class II types were obtained from metadata supplied by the sample provider rather than from assay-based typing.

What the study reported, not specific to this receptor: Clinical and demographic metadata were provided uncurated, with the amount varying by source and participant.

About this clone: Its antigen is still unknown. No much larger clonotype is one base removed from it; base qualities were not supplied.

CDR1 and CDR2, per the germline V gene (reference sequence), are LGHDT and YNNKEL. The CDR3 spans 14 residues, from the cysteine through the phenylalanine. The kept DNA is CDR3 alone, 42 bases in frame from the first base. Trimming at the junction amounts to 4 bases on V and 5 bases on J, and the germline ends lie 14 bases apart. Each collaborating institution followed its own protocols to collect whole blood in K2EDTA tubes. For TCRbeta analysis, collaborators shipped samples as frozen whole blood, isolated PBMCs, or DNA extracted from either of those sample types. TCRbeta CDR3 regions were amplified from genomic DNA using the immunoSEQ Assay, a bias-controlled multiplex PCR. The authors' analysis ran thus. Nucleated cell counts per sample were estimated from amplification of reference gene primers within the assay. To quantify the absolute abundance of each unique TCRbeta CDR3 rearrangement, sequence reads were collapsed and filtered. For each sample, productive Simpson clonality was calculated as the square root of Simpson's diversity index across productive rearrangements. TCRdb retrieved this table from immuneACCESS and kept in-frame rearrangements only. Not all clones are present; in checked studies, unresolved V genes account for under half, and no reason is known for the remainder. D and trimming come from the DNA, and the V and J calls and clone size come from that table. Across this sample there are tens of thousands of clones, with approximately 78% seen only once. The ten largest make up over 12% of the sample.

Input material: peripheral blood. The chain is assembled from TRBV3-1 (or the pseudogene TRBV3-2) and TRBJ2-5, with a weak D call of TRBD2 (6 bases match). This sequence was found in a human donor with acute or convalescent COVID-19. The donor label of this sample is uncertain. The CDR3 region: CASSLPTGVETQYF. The DNA sequence reads TGTGCCAGCAGCCTTCCAACGGGAGTGGAGACCCAGTACTTC.